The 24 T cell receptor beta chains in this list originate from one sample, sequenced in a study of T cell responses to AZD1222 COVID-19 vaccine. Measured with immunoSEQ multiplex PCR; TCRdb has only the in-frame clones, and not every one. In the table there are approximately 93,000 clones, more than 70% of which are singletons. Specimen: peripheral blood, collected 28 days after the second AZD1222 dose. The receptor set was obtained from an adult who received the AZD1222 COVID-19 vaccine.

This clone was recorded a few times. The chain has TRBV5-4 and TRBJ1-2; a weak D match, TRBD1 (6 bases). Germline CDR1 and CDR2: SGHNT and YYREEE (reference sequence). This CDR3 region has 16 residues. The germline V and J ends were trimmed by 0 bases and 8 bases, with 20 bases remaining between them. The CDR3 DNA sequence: TGTGCCAGCAGCTTGGCCCCGAGGGGGTTGGGCAACGGCTACACCTTC. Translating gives CASSLAPRGLGNGYTF.

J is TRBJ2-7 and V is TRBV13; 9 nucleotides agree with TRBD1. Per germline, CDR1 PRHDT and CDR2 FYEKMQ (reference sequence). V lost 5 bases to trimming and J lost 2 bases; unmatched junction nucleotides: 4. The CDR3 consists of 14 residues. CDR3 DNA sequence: TGTGCCAGCAGCCGACGGACAGGGGCCTACGAGCAGTACTTC. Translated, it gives CASSRRTGAYEQYF. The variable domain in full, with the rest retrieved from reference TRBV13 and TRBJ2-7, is AAGVIQSPRHLIKEKRETATLKCYPIPRHDTVYWYQQGPGQDPQFLISFYEKMQSDKGSIPDRFSAQQFSDYHSELNMSSLELGDSALYFCASSRRTGAYEQYFGPGTRLTVT.

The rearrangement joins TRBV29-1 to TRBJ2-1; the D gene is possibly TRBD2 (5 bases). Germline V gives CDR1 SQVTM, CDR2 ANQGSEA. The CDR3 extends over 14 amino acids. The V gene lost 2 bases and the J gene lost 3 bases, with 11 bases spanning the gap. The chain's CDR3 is CSVESGSHYNEQFF. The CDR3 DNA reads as TGCAGCGTTGAATCGGGGTCTCACTACAATGAGCAGTTCTTC.

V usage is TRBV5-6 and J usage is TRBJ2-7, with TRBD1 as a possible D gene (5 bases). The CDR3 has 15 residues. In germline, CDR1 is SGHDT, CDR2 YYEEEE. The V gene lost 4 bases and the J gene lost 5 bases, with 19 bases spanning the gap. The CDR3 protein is CASSLASGFYHEQYF. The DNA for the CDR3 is TGTGCCAGCAGCCTGGCATCAGGGTTCTATCACGAGCAGTACTTC.

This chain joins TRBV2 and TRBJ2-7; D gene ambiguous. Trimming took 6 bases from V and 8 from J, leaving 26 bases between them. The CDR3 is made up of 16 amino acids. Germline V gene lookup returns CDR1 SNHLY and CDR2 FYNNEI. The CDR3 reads CASSLLGFPDLSQQYF. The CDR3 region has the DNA TGTGCCAGCAGCCTGTTGGGGTTCCCTGACCTTTCCCAGCAGTACTTC.

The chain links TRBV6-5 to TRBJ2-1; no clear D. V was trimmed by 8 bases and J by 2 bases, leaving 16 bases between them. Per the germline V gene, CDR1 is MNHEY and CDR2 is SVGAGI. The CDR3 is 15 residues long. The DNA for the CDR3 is TGTGCCAGCCGGGCAGGCCTTCTTCCCTACAATGAGCAGTTCTTC. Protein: CASRAGLLPYNEQFF.

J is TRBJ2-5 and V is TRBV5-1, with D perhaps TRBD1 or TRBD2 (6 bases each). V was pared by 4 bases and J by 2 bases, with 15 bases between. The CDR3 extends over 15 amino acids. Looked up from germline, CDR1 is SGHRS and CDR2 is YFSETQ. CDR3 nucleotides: TGCGCCAGCAGCAACTCACCGGGGGCACAAGAGACCCAGTACTTC. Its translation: CASSNSPGAQETQYF.

This CDR3 reads CASSLAGGTYEQYV. In DNA form, the CDR3 reads TGTGCCAGCAGTTTAGCTGGGGGAACCTACGAGCAGTACGTC. V and J are TRBV27 and TRBJ2-7, with D tentatively TRBD1 or TRBD2 (5 bases each). Trimming left V 2 bases short and J 2 bases short, with 10 bases between. The CDR3 sequence is 14 residues long. Germline loops: CDR1 MNHEY, CDR2 SMNVEV (reference sequence).

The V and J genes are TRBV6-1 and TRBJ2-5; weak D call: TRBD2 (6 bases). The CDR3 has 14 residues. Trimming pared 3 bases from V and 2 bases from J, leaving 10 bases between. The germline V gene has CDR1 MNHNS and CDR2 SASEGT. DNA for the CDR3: TGTGCCAGCAGTGAGCCGGGACTGCAAGAGACCCAGTACTTC. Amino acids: CASSEPGLQETQYF.

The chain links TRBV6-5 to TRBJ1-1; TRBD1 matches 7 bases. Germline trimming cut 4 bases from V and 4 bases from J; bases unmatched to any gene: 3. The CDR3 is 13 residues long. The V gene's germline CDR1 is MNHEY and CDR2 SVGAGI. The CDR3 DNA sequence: TGTGCCAGCAGTTTGACAGGGATCACTGAAGCTTTCTTT. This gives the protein CASSLTGITEAFF.

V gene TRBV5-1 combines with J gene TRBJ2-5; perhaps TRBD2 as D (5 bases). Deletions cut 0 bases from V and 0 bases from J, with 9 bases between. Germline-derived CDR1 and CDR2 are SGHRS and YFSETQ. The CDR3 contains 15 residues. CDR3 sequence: CASSLGENHQETQYF. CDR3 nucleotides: TGCGCCAGCAGCTTGGGGGAGAACCACCAAGAGACCCAGTACTTC.

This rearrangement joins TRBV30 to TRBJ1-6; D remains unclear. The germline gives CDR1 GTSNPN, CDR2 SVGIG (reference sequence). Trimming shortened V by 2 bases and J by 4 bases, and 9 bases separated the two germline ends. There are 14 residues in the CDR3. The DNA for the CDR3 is TGTGCCTGGAGTACCCGAGAGTATAATTCACCCCTCCACTTT. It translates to CAWSTREYNSPLHF.

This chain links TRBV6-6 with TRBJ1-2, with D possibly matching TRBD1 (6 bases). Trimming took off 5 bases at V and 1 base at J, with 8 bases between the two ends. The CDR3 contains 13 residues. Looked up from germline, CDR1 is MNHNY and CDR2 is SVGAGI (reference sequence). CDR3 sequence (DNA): TGTGCCAGCAGTCGACAGGTTAACTATGGCTACACCTTC. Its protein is CASSRQVNYGYTF.

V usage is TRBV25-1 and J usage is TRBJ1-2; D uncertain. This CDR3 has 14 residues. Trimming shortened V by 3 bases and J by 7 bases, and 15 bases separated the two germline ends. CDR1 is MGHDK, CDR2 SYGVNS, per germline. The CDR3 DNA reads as TGTGCCAGCAGTGATCATGGACGGGAGGTTGGCTACACCTTC. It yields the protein CASSDHGREVGYTF.

CDR3 residues: CASSSTGGHYEQYF. CDR3 in DNA: TGTGCCAGCAGCTCTACAGGGGGCCACTACGAGCAGTACTTC. This chain links TRBV6-5 with TRBJ2-7, with 9 bases identical to TRBD1. This CDR3 contains 14 residues. Losses at the gene ends were 6 bases for V and 3 bases for J; bases not matched to a gene: 6. Looked up from germline, CDR1 is MNHEY and CDR2 is SVGAGI.

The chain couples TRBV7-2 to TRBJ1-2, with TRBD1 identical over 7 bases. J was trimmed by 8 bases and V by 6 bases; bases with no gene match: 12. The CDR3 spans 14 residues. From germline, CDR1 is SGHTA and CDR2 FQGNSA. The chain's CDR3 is CASSSWAGTEGYTF. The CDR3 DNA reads TGTGCCAGCAGTTCTTGGGCCGGGACAGAAGGCTACACCTTC.

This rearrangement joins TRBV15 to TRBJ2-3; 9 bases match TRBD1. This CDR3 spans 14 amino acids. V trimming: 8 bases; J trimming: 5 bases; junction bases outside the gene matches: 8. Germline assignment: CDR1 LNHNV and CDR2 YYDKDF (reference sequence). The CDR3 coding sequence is TGTGCCACCGCGGCGGGACAGGGATTAGATACGCAGTATTTT. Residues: CATAAGQGLDTQYF. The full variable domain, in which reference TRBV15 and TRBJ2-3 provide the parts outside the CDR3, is DAMVIQNPRYQVTQFGKPVTLSCSQTLNHNVMYWYQQKSSQAPKLLFHYYDKDFNNEADTPDNFQSRRPNTSFCFLDIRSPGLGDTAMYLCATAAGQGLDTQYFGPGTRLTVL.

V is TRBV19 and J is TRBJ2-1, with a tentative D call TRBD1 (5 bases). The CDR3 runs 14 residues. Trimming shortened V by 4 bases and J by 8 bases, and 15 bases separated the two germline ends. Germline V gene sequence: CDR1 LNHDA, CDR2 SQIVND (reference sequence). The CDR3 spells CASSTLGVGYEQFF. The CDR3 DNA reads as TGTGCCAGTAGTACCTTAGGGGTCGGATATGAGCAGTTCTTC.

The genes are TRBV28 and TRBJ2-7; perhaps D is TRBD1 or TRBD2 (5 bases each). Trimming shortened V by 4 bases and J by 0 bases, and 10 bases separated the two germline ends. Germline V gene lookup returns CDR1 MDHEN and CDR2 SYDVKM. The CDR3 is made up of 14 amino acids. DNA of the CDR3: TGTGCCAGCAGTTCATCAGGGAGCTCCTACGAGCAGTACTTC. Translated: CASSSSGSSYEQYF.

CDR3 nucleotide sequence: TGTGCCAGCAGCCTTAGTCCCCTCTACGAGCAGTACGTC. This gives the protein CASSLSPLYEQYV. This chain links TRBV7-9 with TRBJ2-7, with D hard to call. CDR3 length: 13 residues. CDR1 is SEHNR and CDR2 is FQNEAQ in the germline V gene (reference sequence). V was cut by 5 bases and J by 3 bases, with 11 bases left in between.

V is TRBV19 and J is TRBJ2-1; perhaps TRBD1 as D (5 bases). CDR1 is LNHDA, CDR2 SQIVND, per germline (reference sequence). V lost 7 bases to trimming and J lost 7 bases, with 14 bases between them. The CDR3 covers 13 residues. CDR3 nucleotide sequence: TGTGCCAGTAAAGGCAGGGTAAGGAATGAGCAGTTCTTC. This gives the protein CASKGRVRNEQFF.

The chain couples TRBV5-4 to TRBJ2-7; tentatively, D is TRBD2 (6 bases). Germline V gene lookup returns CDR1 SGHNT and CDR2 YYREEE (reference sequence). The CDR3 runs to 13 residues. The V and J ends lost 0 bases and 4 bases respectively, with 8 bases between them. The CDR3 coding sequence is TGTGCCAGCAGCTTGGACGGGGGTTACGAGCAGTACGTC. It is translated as CASSLDGGYEQYV.

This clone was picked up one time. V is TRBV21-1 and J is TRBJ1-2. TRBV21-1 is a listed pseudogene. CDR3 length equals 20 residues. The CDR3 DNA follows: TGTGCCGCTAACCAAGTCCCATTTGCGGGGTCTCAATTCGGTAACTATGGCTACACCTTC. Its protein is CAANQVPFAGSQFGNYGYTF.

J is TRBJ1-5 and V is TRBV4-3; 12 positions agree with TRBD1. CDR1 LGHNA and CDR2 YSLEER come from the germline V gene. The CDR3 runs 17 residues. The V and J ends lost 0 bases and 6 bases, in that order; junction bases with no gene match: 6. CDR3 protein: CASSQDLGTGGGQPQHF. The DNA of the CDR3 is TGCGCCAGCAGCCAAGATCTTGGGACAGGGGGCGGTCAGCCCCAGCATTTT.